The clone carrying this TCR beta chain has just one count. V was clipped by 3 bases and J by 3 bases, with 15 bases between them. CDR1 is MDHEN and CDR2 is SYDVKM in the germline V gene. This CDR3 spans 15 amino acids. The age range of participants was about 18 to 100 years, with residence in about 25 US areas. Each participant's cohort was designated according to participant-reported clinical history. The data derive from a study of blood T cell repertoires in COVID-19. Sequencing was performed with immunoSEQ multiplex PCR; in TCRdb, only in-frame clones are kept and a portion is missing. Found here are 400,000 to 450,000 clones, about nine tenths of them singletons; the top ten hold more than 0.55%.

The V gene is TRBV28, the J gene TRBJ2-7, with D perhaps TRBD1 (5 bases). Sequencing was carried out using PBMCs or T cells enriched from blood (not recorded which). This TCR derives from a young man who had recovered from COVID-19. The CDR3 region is CASSFNWGTRYEQYF. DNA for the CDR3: TGTGCCAGCAGTTTCAATTGGGGCACCCGCTACGAGCAGTACTTC.